The rows below give T cell receptor beta chains drawn from one sample of a study of T and B cells in COVID-19 patients. MiXCR, applied by TCRdb to the multiplex PCR reads, yields one record per CDR3 protein. The sample holds 20,000 to 25,000 distinct CDR3 sequences, under 35% seen once. Sequenced sample: blood. The receptor set was obtained from a human donor who had recovered from COVID-19. The CDR3 runs from the conserved cysteine through the conserved F or W. D genes are given only for firm matches. Clone sizes are given selectively: once, few, many, or a class where the clone is expanded.

>NA|TRBV11-3|medium-sized|TRBJ1-6
CASSLRTAYNSPLHF
TGTGCCAGCAGCTTACGGACGGCTTATAATTCACCCCTCCACTTT
>NA|TRBV12-3/TRBV12-4|NA|TRBJ2-1
CASGLRGEQFF
TGTGCTAGTGGTCTCCGGGGTGAGCAGTTCTTC
>TRBD2|TRBV7-9|few|TRBJ2-1
CASGLRRGGGNNEQFF
TGTGCCAGCGGACTCAGGCGGGGCGGGGGGAACAATGAGCAGTTCTTC
>NA|TRBV5-4|once|TRBJ2-2
CASSLRRGHLNTGELFF
TGTGCCAGCAGCTTGAGGCGGGGACACCTGAACACCGGGGAGCTGTTTTTT
>TRBD1|TRBV6-1|many|TRBJ2-3
CASSVQGAQPDTQYF
TGTGCCAGCAGTGTCCAGGGGGCCCAGCCAGATACGCAGTATTTT
>NA|TRBV6-5|few|TRBJ1-5
CASSRYKDQPQHF
TGTGCCAGCAGCCGATACAAAGATCAGCCCCAGCATTTT
>TRBD1|TRBV11-1|few|TRBJ1-5
CASSFTGGQPQHF
TGTGCCAGCAGCTTTACAGGGGGCCAGCCCCAGCATTTT
>TRBD1|TRBV12-3/TRBV12-4|NA|TRBJ1-5
CASSNDRGQPQHF
TGTGCCAGCAGTAACGACAGGGGTCAGCCCCAGCATTTT
>NA|TRBV20-1|once|TRBJ1-4
CSAREQVNEKLFF
TGCAGTGCTAGGGAACAGGTTAATGAAAAACTGTTTTTT
>NA|TRBV24-1|NA|TRBJ1-5
CATSTTGFNQPQHF
TGTGCCACCAGTACTACGGGGTTCAATCAGCCCCAGCATTTT
>NA|TRBV10-1|NA|TRBJ2-3
CASSELPGSDTQYF
TGCGCCAGCAGTGAGTTACCAGGGTCAGATACGCAGTATTTT
>NA|TRBV27|many|TRBJ2-1
CASSPSLFGGLGNEQFF
TGTGCCAGCAGTCCATCACTGTTCGGGGGCCTGGGGAATGAGCAGTTCTTC
>TRBD2|TRBV4-1|once|TRBJ2-3
CASSQDPGTSGGGDTQYF
TGCGCCAGCAGCCAAGATCCGGGGACTAGCGGGGGTGGGGATACGCAGTATTTT
>TRBD1|TRBV6-5|NA|TRBJ2-7
CASGPGQSYEQYF
TGTGCCAGCGGTCCGGGACAGTCCTACGAGCAGTACTTC
>NA|TRBV24-1|NA|TRBJ1-5
CATSLTANQPQHF
TGTGCCACCAGTCTTACAGCCAATCAGCCCCAGCATTTT
>TRBD1|TRBV5-6|NA|TRBJ1-4
CASSLPGQGNEKLFF
TGTGCCAGCAGCTTGCCGGGACAGGGGAATGAAAAACTGTTTTTT
>NA|TRBV7-2|NA|TRBJ1-2
CASSPYKGTYGYTF
TGTGCCAGCAGCCCGTACAAGGGGACCTATGGCTACACCTTC
>TRBD1|TRBV12-3/TRBV12-4|few|TRBJ2-6
CASRPRQGSTGANVLTF
TGTGCCAGCAGACCCCGACAGGGATCAACTGGGGCCAACGTCCTGACTTTC
>TRBD1|TRBV18|many|TRBJ2-5
CASTGQGAETQYF
TGTGCCAGCACCGGACAGGGGGCGGAGACCCAGTACTTC
>NA|TRBV5-6|few|TRBJ2-4
CASSLPAGRIQYF
TGTGCCAGCAGCTTGCCGGCGGGTCGCATTCAGTACTTC
>NA|TRBV5-1|NA|TRBJ2-3
CASTTFGGTDTQYF
TGCGCCAGCACCACATTTGGGGGTACAGATACGCAGTATTTT
>NA|TRBV5-1|NA|TRBJ1-6
CASSPGRLDSPLHF
TGCGCCAGCAGCCCGGGACGGCTGGATTCACCCCTCCACTTT
>NA|TRBV15|NA|TRBJ2-7
CAISRDPGDEQYF
TGTGCCATTAGCAGAGATCCGGGGGACGAGCAGTACTTC
>TRBD1|TRBV24-1|NA|TRBJ2-6
CATSGTGPSGANVLTF
TGTGCCACCAGTGGGACAGGCCCCTCTGGGGCCAACGTCCTGACTTTC
>NA|TRBV12-3/TRBV12-4|NA|TRBJ1-4
CASSEQMGSEKLFF
TGTGCCAGCAGTGAACAGATGGGGAGTGAAAAACTGTTTTTT
>NA|TRBV5-6|NA|TRBJ1-2
CASKKGGIANYGYTF
TGCGCCAGCAAAAAGGGGGGCATAGCTAACTATGGCTACACCTTC
>TRBD1|TRBV18|NA|TRBJ1-4
CASSPPRTGESEKLFF
TGTGCCAGCTCACCACCTAGGACAGGGGAGAGTGAAAAACTGTTTTTT
>NA|TRBV5-5|NA|TRBJ2-5
CASSLAFWLETQYF
TGTGCCAGCAGCTTGGCCTTCTGGCTAGAGACCCAGTACTTC
>TRBD2|TRBV19|NA|TRBJ2-3
CASSRRTSGGTDTQYF
TGTGCCAGTAGTAGAAGGACTAGCGGGGGGACAGATACGCAGTATTTT
>NA|TRBV5-4|NA|TRBJ2-3
CASSWGWAQGFGDTQYF
TGTGCCAGCAGCTGGGGTTGGGCACAGGGCTTTGGAGATACGCAGTATTTT